This passage covers 19 T cell receptor beta chains from one sample sequenced in a study of control samples from healthy donors and cancer patients. Produced via immunoSEQ multiplex PCR; TCRdb's table is partial and in-frame only. The sample holds 230,000 or so clones, 85% to 95% seen once. The sample was blood. These receptor sequences come from a man aged 45-60 years in good health.

The chain is built from TRBV12-3 or TRBV12-4 and TRBJ1-2; no firm D call. This CDR3 is built from 12 residues. Trimming removed 1 base at V and 4 bases at J, with 4 bases between. The CDR3 here is CASSLESYGYTF. The CDR3 region has the DNA TGTGCCAGCAGTTTAGAAAGCTATGGCTACACCTTC.

This clone appeared once. The chain links TRBV25-1 to TRBJ1-4, with TRBD1 matching 11 bases. Germline V gene sequence: CDR1 MGHDK, CDR2 SYGVNS. This CDR3 has 16 amino acids. The V gene end was trimmed by 3 bases and the J gene end by 8 bases; junction bases not matched to a gene: 8. The CDR3: CASSDRGTGGREKLFF. The CDR3 coding sequence is TGTGCCAGCAGTGATAGGGGGACAGGGGGTAGGGAAAAACTGTTTTTT.

V usage is TRBV3-1 (or the pseudogene TRBV3-2) and J usage is TRBJ2-2; 8 bases align to TRBD1. The CDR3 extends over 16 amino acids. The V and J ends lost 2 bases and 5 bases, in that order; junction bases with no gene match: 7. Looked up from germline, CDR1 is LGHDT and CDR2 is YNNKEL (reference sequence). Written as DNA, the CDR3 is TGTGCCAGCAGCCAAATGAGGACAGGGATGACCGGGGAGCTGTTTTTT. It is translated as CASSQMRTGMTGELFF.

Comment on this clone: The junction departs from the called germline gene at one end, perhaps through a read error. The chain links TRBV9 to TRBJ2-5; maybe TRBD1 (6 bases). Germline V gene data show CDR1 as SGDLS and CDR2 as YYNGEE. CDR3 length equals 12 residues. CDR3 nucleotide sequence: TGTGCCGGCAGCGTAGGGGGTGAGACCCAGTACTTC. Protein product: CAGSVGGETQYF. Combining the CDR3 with reference TRBV9 and TRBJ2-5 gives the whole variable domain DSGVTQTPKHLITATGQRVTLRCSPRSGDLSVYWYQQSLDQGLQFLIQYYNGEERAKGNILERFSAQQFPDLHSELNLSSLELGDSALYFCAGSVGGETQYFGPGTRLLVL.

The chain carries TRBV12-3 or TRBV12-4 and TRBJ1-4; D ambiguous. Trimming removed 5 bases at V and 7 bases at J, with 11 bases between. This CDR3 spans 13 amino acids. The CDR3 sequence is CASSPPGGEKLFF. In DNA form, the CDR3 reads TGTGCCAGCAGTCCCCCCGGAGGTGAAAAACTGTTTTTT.

The gene calls are TRBV7-2 and TRBJ1-6, with a tentative D call TRBD1 (6 bases). Per germline, CDR1 SGHTA and CDR2 FQGNSA. Trimming removed 5 bases at V and 9 bases at J, with 20 bases between. This CDR3 contains 16 residues. CDR3 DNA sequence: TGTGCCAGCAGCCCAAGGGCGGGACAAGGGCTTTCACCCCTCCACTTT. This gives the protein CASSPRAGQGLSPLHF.

This sequence joins TRBV19 and TRBJ1-2, with D unresolved. The germline V and J ends were trimmed by 3 bases and 3 bases, with 8 bases remaining between them. The CDR3 totals 13 residues. Germline-derived CDR1 and CDR2 are LNHDA and SQIVND (reference sequence). DNA of the CDR3: TGTGCCAGTAGTATCCCCCAATACTATGGCTACACCTTC. Translated, it gives CASSIPQYYGYTF.

This clone was recorded once. This sequence joins TRBV28 and TRBJ2-1; no reliable D call. V was shortened by 3 bases and J by 3 bases, with 3 bases between the two germline ends. The CDR3 runs to 12 residues. Germline assignment: CDR1 MDHEN and CDR2 SYDVKM. The CDR3, as DNA: TGTGCCAGCAGTTTTGTCTACAATGAGCAGTTCTTC. Translating gives CASSFVYNEQFF.

V is TRBV6-6 and J is TRBJ2-4, with TRBD2 matching 8 bases. The CDR3 is 12 amino acids. Germline assignment: CDR1 MNHNY and CDR2 SVGAGI (reference sequence). V lost 8 bases, J lost 8 bases, and 5 bases stayed unmatched. CDR3 protein: CASSGGRDIQYF. The CDR3 DNA sequence: TGTGCCAGCTCGGGGGGGCGGGACATTCAGTACTTC.

Only one count was recorded for this clone. This chain uses TRBV5-1 with TRBJ2-1, with 7 bases matching TRBD1. The CDR3 totals 16 residues. CDR1 and CDR2 from the germline V gene are SGHRS and YFSETQ. J was trimmed by 3 bases and V by 3 bases; bases with no gene match: 9. CDR3 sequence reads: CASSSQGDQYYNEQFF. CDR3 bases: TGCGCCAGCAGCTCCCAGGGGGATCAATACTACAATGAGCAGTTCTTC.

CDR3 DNA sequence: TGTGCCAGCAGCTGGGGGGCGGCTAATAATTCACCCCTCCACTTT. Translation gives CASSWGAANNSPLHF. This chain connects TRBV3-1 (or the pseudogene TRBV3-2) to TRBJ1-6; weak D call: TRBD1 (6 bases). CDR3 length: 15 residues. CDR1 is LGHDT and CDR2 is YNNKEL in the germline V gene (reference sequence). Between the trimmed V and J ends, which lost 5 bases and 5 bases, there was a span of 13 bases.

The chain couples TRBV3-1 (or the pseudogene TRBV3-2) to TRBJ2-3; D ambiguous. Trimming shortened V by 4 bases and J by 6 bases, and 11 bases separated the two germline ends. The CDR3 spans 13 residues. In germline, CDR1 is LGHDT, CDR2 YNNKEL (reference sequence). As DNA, the CDR3 is TGTGCCAGCAGCCTCGGTGCGCCGGATACGCAGTATTTT. This encodes CASSLGAPDTQYF.

This rearrangement joins TRBV18 to TRBJ2-1; 11 bases map to TRBD1. Looked up from germline, CDR1 is KGHSH and CDR2 is LQKENI. This CDR3 has 14 residues. Trimming cost V 6 bases and J 8 bases; bases outside gene matches: 6. CDR3 residues: CASSSGTGGYEQFF. DNA of the CDR3: TGTGCCAGCTCCTCCGGGACAGGGGGTTATGAGCAGTTCTTC.

The chain recombines TRBV12-3 or TRBV12-4 with TRBJ2-3; perhaps TRBD1 as D (5 bases). The germline V and J ends were trimmed by 6 bases and 6 bases, with 13 bases remaining between them. The CDR3 is 13 residues long. The CDR3 loop is CASSLTGGDTQYF. DNA for the CDR3: TGTGCCAGCAGCCTCACAGGTGGGGATACGCAGTATTTT.

The chain uses TRBV5-1 and TRBJ2-7, with 7 bases fitting TRBD2. This CDR3 region has 14 residues. Trimming cost V 4 bases and J 3 bases; bases outside gene matches: 7. Per the germline V gene, CDR1 is SGHRS and CDR2 is YFSETQ. Here the CDR3 DNA reads TGCGCCAGCAGCCTAAGCGGGGCTGGCTACGAGCAGTACTTC. This translates into CASSLSGAGYEQYF.

Here the CDR3 reads CASSPSEGVGYTF. As DNA, the CDR3 is TGTGCCAGCTCACCCTCCGAGGGGGTTGGCTACACCTTC. The chain links TRBV18 to TRBJ1-2, with D perhaps matching TRBD1 (6 bases). CDR1 is KGHSH, CDR2 LQKENI, per germline. CDR3 length: 13 amino acids. The V gene lost 3 bases and the J gene lost 7 bases, with 12 bases spanning the gap.

This clone was found once. V usage is TRBV28 and J usage is TRBJ2-6; D is unclear. Germline CDR1 is MDHEN and CDR2 is SYDVKM. This CDR3 region has 14 residues. Trimming cost V 10 bases and J 0 bases, with 10 bases left between them. CDR3 DNA sequence: TGTGCCACCCTGACGAGCTCTGGGGCCAACGTCCTGACTTTC. This translates into CATLTSSGANVLTF.

This clone showed up just a few times. The chain joins TRBV5-1 to TRBJ1-1; D is unclear. V was trimmed by 1 base and J by 3 bases, leaving 10 bases between them. Germline loops: CDR1 SGHRS, CDR2 YFSETQ. The CDR3 contains 14 residues. In DNA, the CDR3 is TGCGCCAGCAGCTTGTACGGTGGGGACACTGAAGCTTTCTTT. This sequence encodes CASSLYGGDTEAFF.

Here the CDR3 reads CASSTRGQGVNYGYTF. The CDR3 DNA reads as TGTGCCAGCAGCACGCGTGGACAGGGGGTTAACTATGGCTACACCTTC. The chain is built from TRBV4-2 and TRBJ1-2; 10 bases map to TRBD1. Per germline, CDR1 LGHNA and CDR2 YNFKEQ. Trimming removed 5 bases from V and 1 base from J; junction bases left unmatched: 7. The CDR3 spans 16 residues.